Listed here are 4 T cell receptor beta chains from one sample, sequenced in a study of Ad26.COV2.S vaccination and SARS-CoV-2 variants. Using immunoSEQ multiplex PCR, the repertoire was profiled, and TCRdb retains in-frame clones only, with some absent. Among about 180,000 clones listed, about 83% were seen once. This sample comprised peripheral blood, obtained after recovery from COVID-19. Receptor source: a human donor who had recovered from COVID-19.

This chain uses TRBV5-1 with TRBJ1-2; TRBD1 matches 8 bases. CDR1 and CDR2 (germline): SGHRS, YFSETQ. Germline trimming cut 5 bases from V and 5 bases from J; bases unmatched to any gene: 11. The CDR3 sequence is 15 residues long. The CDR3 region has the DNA TGCGCCAGCAGGCCCTTTCAGGGGGCCGGATATGGCTACACCTTC. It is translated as CASRPFQGAGYGYTF.

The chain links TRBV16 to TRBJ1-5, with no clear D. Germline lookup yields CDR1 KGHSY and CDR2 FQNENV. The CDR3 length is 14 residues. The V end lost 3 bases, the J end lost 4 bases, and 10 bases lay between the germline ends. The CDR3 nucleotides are TGTGCCAGCAGCCACAGGCAGTTAAATCAGCCCCAGCATTTT. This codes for CASSHRQLNQPQHF. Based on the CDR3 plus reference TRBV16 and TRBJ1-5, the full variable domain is GEEVAQTPKHLVRGEGQKAKLYCAPIKGHSYVFWYQQVLKNEFKFLISFQNENVFDETGMPKERFSAKCLPNSPCSLEIQATKLEDSAVYFCASSHRQLNQPQHFGDGTRLSIL.

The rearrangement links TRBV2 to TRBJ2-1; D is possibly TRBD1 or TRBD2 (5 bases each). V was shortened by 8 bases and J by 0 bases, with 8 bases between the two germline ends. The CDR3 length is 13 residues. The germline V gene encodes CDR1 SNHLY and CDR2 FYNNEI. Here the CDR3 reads CASGTGSYNEQFF. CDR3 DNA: TGTGCCAGCGGGACGGGCTCCTACAATGAGCAGTTCTTC.

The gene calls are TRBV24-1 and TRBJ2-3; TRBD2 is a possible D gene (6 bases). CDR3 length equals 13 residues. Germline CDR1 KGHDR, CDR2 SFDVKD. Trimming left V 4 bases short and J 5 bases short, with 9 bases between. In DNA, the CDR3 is TGTGCCACCAGTGAAGGGACTCAAGATACGCAGTATTTT. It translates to CATSEGTQDTQYF.